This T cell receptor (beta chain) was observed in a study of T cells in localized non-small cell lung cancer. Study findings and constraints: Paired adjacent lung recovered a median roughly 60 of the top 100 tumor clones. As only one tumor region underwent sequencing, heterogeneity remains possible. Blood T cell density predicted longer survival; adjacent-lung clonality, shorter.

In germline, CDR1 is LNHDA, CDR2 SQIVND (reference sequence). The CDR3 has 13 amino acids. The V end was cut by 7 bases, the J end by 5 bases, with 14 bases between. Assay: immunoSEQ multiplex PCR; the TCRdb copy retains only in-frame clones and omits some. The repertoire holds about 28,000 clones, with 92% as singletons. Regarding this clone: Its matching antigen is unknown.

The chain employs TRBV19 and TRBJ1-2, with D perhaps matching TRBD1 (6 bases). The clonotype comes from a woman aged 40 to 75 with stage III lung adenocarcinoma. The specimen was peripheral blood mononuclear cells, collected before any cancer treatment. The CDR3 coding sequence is TGTGCCAGTAAGCTCTCAGGGGCTTATGGCTACACCTTC. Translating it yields CASKLSGAYGYTF.